This TCR beta chain is drawn from a study of molecular identifiers for immune sequencing clone quantification. Study-wide findings and caveats: Barcode sharing among identical TCR molecules could make large clones appear smaller. Clones that exceeded 20 RNA copies held over 99% of effector molecules, yet under 1% in naive cells.

This clonotype was seen many times. The antigen remains unidentified. TCRdb processed the PCR reads anew with MiXCR; each CDR3 protein has one entry. Of some 40,000 distinct CDR3 sequences in the sample, approximately 22% were seen once. Germline values: CDR1 SGHRS, CDR2 YFSETQ. This CDR3 spans 18 amino acids. V was pared by 4 bases and J by 1 base, with 23 bases between. The material sequenced was naive CD8+ T cells from blood, with Jurkat cell RNA spiked in. Subset given: FACS-sorted CD8+CD4-CCR7+CD45RA+ naive T cells. The chain links TRBV5-1 to TRBJ1-1, with D unresolved. This sequence was found in a human donor in good health. Some libraries in this study had Jurkat cell RNA spiked in. As DNA, the CDR3 is TGCGCCAGCAGCGGCCGGGAGATCACACCACGACAGAACACTGAAGCTTTCTTT. Translating gives CASSGREITPRQNTEAFF.